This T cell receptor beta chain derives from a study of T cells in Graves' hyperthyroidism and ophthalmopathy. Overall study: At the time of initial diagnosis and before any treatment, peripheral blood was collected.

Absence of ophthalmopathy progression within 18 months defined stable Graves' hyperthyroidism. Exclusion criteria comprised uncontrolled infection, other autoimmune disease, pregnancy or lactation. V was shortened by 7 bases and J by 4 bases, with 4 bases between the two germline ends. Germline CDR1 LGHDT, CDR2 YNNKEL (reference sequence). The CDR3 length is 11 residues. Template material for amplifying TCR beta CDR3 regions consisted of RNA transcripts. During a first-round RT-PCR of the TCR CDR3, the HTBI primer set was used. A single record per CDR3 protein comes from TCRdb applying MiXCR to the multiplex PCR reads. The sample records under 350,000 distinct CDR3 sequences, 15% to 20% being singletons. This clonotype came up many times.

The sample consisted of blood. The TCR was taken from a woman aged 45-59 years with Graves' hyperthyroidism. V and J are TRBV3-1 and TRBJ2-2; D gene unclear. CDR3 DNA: TGTGCCAGCACAGTCACCGGGGAGCTGTTTTTT. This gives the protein CASTVTGELFF.